The present entry profiles one T cell receptor beta chain with its context. Germline V CDR1 and CDR2: MRHNA, SNTAGT. CDR3 length: 15 amino acids. V was shortened by 8 bases and J by 0 bases, with 15 bases between the two germline ends. This specimen belongs to a study of blood T cell repertoires in COVID-19. Method: immunoSEQ multiplex PCR; TCRdb's copy keeps in-frame clones and lacks some. The sample holds around 75,000 clones, 90% seen once. The source is a man aged 45 to 65 with acute or convalescent COVID-19. Sequenced input: peripheral blood. The V call is TRBV6-4, the J call TRBJ2-3, with a weak D call TRBD2 (5 bases). CDR3 sequence (DNA): TGTGCCAGCGGTACCGCTGGCGGGAGCACAGATACGCAGTATTTT. Encoded protein: CASGTAGGSTDTQYF.